These 2 T cell receptor beta chains originate from one sample sequenced in a study of cytomegalovirus exposure and HLA in healthy donors. Researchers ran the PCR with 60 Vbeta and 13 Jbeta primers. This table comes from immunoSEQ multiplex PCR, and its TCRdb copy is limited to in-frame clones, with some not included. The sample shows 150,000 or so clones, 79% of them seen only once. Sequencing used PBMCs. These receptors were taken from a woman aged 40 to 50 in good health and CMV-seropositive.

This clone showed up just once. The chain has TRBV5-4 and TRBJ2-5; 11 positions agree with TRBD2. The ends lost 1 base at V and 3 bases at J; junction bases unmatched: 5. This CDR3 region has 16 residues. Per the germline V gene, CDR1 is SGHNT and CDR2 is YYREEE (reference sequence). DNA for the CDR3: TGTGCCAGCAGCTTGATTAGCGGGGGGGCAAAAGAGACCCAGTACTTC. It translates to CASSLISGGAKETQYF.

The chain uses TRBV19 and TRBJ1-5; the D gene is possibly TRBD1 (6 bases). The germline CDR1 and CDR2 sequences are LNHDA and SQIVND (reference sequence). Deletions cut 0 bases from V and 7 bases from J, with 16 bases between. The CDR3 covers 16 residues. The CDR3 reads CASSIDGGGARQPQHF. CDR3 DNA sequence: TGTGCCAGTAGTATAGATGGTGGGGGGGCGAGACAGCCCCAGCATTTT.